This T cell receptor beta chain stems from a study of blood T cell repertoires in COVID-19. About the research overall: Samples representing acute and convalescent COVID-19 were sourced from the United States, Italy and Spain. T cells, B-cell-depleted T cells, or PBMCs provided the cDNA or gDNA that served as material.

Source study methods: Estimated nucleated cell counts came from reference gene primer amplification. Sequencing was performed with immunoSEQ multiplex PCR; in TCRdb, only in-frame clones are kept and a portion is missing. That table furnishes V, J and clone size, whereas the DNA furnished D and trimming. The table lists about 180,000 clones, roughly 90% of them singletons. Trimming took 4 bases from V and 5 from J; bases not matched to a gene: 11. The germline gives CDR1 MDHEN, CDR2 SYDVKM. The CDR3 loop spans 16 amino acids. Sequencing used peripheral blood. The receptor's source is a man between 65 and 85 years old with active or convalescent COVID-19. J is TRBJ2-5 and V is TRBV28; 9 nucleotides agree with TRBD1. CDR3 sequence (DNA): TGTGCCAGCAGTTATACCGGGACAGGGCCTGGGGAGACCCAGTACTTC. Protein product: CASSYTGTGPGETQYF.